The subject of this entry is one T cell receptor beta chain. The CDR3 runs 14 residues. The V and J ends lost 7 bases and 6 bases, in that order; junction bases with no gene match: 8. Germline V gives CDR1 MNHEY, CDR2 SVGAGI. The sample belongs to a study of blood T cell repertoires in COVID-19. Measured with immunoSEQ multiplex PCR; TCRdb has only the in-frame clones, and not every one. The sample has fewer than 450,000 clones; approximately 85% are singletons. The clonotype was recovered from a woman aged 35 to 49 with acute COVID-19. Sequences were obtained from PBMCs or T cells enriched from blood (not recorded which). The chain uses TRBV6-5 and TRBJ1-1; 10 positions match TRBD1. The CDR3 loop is CASTRTGGFSEAFF. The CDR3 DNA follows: TGTGCCAGCACCCGGACAGGGGGTTTTTCTGAAGCTTTCTTT.